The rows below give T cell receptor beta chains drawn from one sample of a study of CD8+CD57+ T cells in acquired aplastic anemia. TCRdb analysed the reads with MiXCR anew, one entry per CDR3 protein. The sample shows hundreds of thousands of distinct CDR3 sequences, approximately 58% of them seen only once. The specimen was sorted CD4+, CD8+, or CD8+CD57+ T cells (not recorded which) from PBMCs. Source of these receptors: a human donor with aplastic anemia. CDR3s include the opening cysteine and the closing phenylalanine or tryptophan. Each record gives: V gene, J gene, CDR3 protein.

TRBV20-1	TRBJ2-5	CSAREAGGLETQYF
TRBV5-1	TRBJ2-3	CASSLGGQAAAPRTDTQYF
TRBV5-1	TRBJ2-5	CASSGGRGQETQYF
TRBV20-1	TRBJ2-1	CSATSGLASNEQFF
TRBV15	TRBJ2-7	CATSKSGQGAYEQYF
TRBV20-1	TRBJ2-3	CSARVGFDDTQYF
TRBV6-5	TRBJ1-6	CASRRAGGAYNSPLHF
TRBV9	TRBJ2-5	CASSGHRGETQYF
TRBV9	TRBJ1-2	CASSVGTGYGYTF
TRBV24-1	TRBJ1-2	CATSARDMGQGGYGYTF
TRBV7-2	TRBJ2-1	CASSFRLAANNEQFF
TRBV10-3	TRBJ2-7	CAISTAPTTYEQYF
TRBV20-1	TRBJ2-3	CSASGDSTDTQYF
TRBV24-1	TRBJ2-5	CATSVQGVNQPQYF
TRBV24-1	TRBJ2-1	CATSDSGQNEQFF
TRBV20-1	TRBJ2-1	CSAPIGNEQFF
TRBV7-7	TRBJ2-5	CASSPLTSGGQETQYF
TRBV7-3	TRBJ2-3	CASNNGGDTQYF
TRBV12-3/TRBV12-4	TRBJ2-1	CASSLAGPYNEQFF
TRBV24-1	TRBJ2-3	CASSGRGDTQYF
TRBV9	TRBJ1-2	CASSTWTALTNYGYTF
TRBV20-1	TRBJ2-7	CSAKGLAGRYEQYF
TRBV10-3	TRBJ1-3	CPMGGGKAGNTIYF
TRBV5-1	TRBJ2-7	CASSGTGTGAYEQYF
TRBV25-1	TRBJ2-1	CASTAAGLAGNNEQFF
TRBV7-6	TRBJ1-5	CASSPVPTAKGQPQHF
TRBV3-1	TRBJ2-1	CASSQDRGWVNEQFF
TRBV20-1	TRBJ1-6	CSVRSRSYNSPLHF
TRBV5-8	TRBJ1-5	CASSFGRVLNNQPQHF
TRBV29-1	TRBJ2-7	CSVGGGPSNSYEQYF
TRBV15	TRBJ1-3	CATSRDKAMSGNTIYF
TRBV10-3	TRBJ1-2	CAISGLGREGGYTF
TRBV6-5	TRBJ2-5	CASSYEPAETQYF
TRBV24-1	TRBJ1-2	CATSDPRQGISGYTF
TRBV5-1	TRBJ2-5	CASTQTGGETQYF
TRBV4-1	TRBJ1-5	CASSPRDSQGQPQHF
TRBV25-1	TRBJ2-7	CASARRSYEQYF
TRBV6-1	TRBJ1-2	CATNPESFYGYTF
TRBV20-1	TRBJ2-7	CSATHRWGRSNYEQYF
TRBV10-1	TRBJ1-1	CASSRLLNTEAFF
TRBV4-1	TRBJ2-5	CASSQAAGVETQYF
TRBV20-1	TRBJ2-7	CSARDYRSDEQYF
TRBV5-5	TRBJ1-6	CASSLEWDRKYNSPLHF
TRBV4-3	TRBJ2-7	CASSQVRSYEQYF
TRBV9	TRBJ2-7	CAGSVGTLGSYEQYF
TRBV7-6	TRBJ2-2	CASSSRGNTGELFF
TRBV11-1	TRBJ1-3	CASSSLGTGNTIYF
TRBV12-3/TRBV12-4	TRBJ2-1	CASSLRSGGADEQFF
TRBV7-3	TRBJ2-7	CASSLAGAQNEQYF
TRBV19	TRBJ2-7	CASSDRGTSYEQYF